Following are 14 T cell receptor beta chains from one sample sequenced in a study of T cell responses to AZD1222 COVID-19 vaccine. Data came from immunoSEQ multiplex PCR; TCRdb stores just in-frame clones and leaves some out. The data contain under 100,000 clones, approximately 85% of them seen just once; the ten biggest clones take up over 10%. The source material was peripheral blood, sampled 28 days after the second AZD1222 dose. Source of these receptors: an adult who received the AZD1222 COVID-19 vaccine.

The CDR3 DNA is TGTGCCAGCATTGGGCCCACAGCCGAGCAGTACTTC. Its translation is CASIGPTAEQYF. The V call is TRBV27, the J call TRBJ2-7; no clear D. V was cut by 7 bases and J by 6 bases, with 13 bases left in between. Germline assignment: CDR1 MNHEY and CDR2 SMNVEV (reference sequence). This CDR3 is 12 amino acids long.

This rearrangement joins TRBV3-1 (or the pseudogene TRBV3-2) to TRBJ2-1; the match to TRBD2 covers 14 bases. After removal of 2 bases from V and 1 base from J, the junction contained 7 bases not matched to a gene. CDR1 is LGHDT and CDR2 is YNNKEL in the germline V gene (reference sequence). The CDR3 contains 19 residues. The CDR3 here is CASSQYPGTSGSSYNEQFF. The DNA of the CDR3 is TGTGCCAGCAGCCAATACCCCGGGACTAGCGGGAGTTCCTACAATGAGCAGTTCTTC.

V and J are TRBV14 and TRBJ1-3, with 7 bases matching TRBD1. The CDR3 contains 16 residues. Per germline, CDR1 SGHDN and CDR2 FVKESK. V was clipped by 7 bases and J by 1 base; unmatched bases: 10. The CDR3 sequence is CASKPRGDRSGNTIYF. The CDR3 nucleotides are TGTGCCAGCAAGCCCCGGGGGGACAGATCTGGAAACACCATATATTTT.

The rearrangement joins TRBV10-3 to TRBJ1-3; no definite D call. Germline CDR1 reads ENHRY; CDR2 reads SYGVKD. The CDR3 is made up of 15 amino acids. The germline V and J ends were trimmed by 3 bases and 0 bases, with 9 bases remaining between them. Here the CDR3 reads CAISDSSVSGNTIYF. CDR3 nucleotides: TGTGCCATCAGTGATAGCAGCGTCTCTGGAAACACCATATATTTT.

This clone was detected only a few times. The J gene is TRBJ2-5, the V gene TRBV11-3, with 7 bases lining up with TRBD1. The CDR3 is made up of 16 amino acids. J gave up 4 bases and V 2 bases, and 10 bases lay outside the gene matches. Looked up from germline, CDR1 is SGHNT and CDR2 is YENEEA. The DNA of the CDR3 is TGTGCCAGCAGCTTAATAAAGGGGGCCTTCTTAGAGACCCAGTACTTC. Its protein product is CASSLIKGAFLETQYF.

The rearrangement joins TRBV6-4 to TRBJ1-1; no reliable D call. The germline V gene has CDR1 MRHNA and CDR2 SNTAGT. This CDR3 has 13 residues. V dropped 4 bases and J dropped 1 base, with 7 bases sitting between them. In nucleotides, the CDR3 is TGTGCCAGCAGTGTTCGGACGAACACTGAAGCTTTCTTT. It codes for CASSVRTNTEAFF.

The V gene is TRBV27, the J gene TRBJ2-7, with unresolved D. The length of the CDR3 is 12 residues. Trimming removed 5 bases at V and 3 bases at J, with 8 bases between. From germline, CDR1 is MNHEY and CDR2 SMNVEV (reference sequence). CDR3 in DNA: TGTGCCAGCAGTACCGGATACTACGAGCAGTACTTC. Protein: CASSTGYYEQYF.

The chain carries TRBV6-1 and TRBJ1-1, with D possibly being TRBD1 (6 bases). Germline V gene data show CDR1 as MNHNS and CDR2 as SASEGT. This CDR3 region has 14 residues. The V end was cut by 5 bases, the J end by 5 bases, with 15 bases between. The CDR3, as DNA: TGTGCCAGCAGTTCTTTAGGGGGGAGAACTGAAGCTTTCTTT. This translates into CASSSLGGRTEAFF.

The chain employs TRBV18 and TRBJ1-6, with D tentatively TRBD1 (5 bases). In germline, CDR1 is KGHSH, CDR2 LQKENI. The CDR3 consists of 15 residues. The ends were cut back, 3 bases at V and 14 bases at J, with 20 bases in the middle. The CDR3, as DNA: TGTGCCAGCTCACCGCCCGGGACTCAGATTGACACCCTCCACTTT. Translating it yields CASSPPGTQIDTLHF.

In nucleotides, the CDR3 is TGCGCCAGCGGGAAAGGCGGCGGATATCAGCCCCAGCATTTT. This translates into CASGKGGGYQPQHF. This chain joins TRBV23-1 and TRBJ1-5; D gene uncertain. TRBV23-1 is an ORF, and what it does is uncertain. The CDR3 runs to 14 residues. V was pared by 8 bases and J by 5 bases, with 16 bases between.

The CDR3 here is CASSLGQGNTEAFF. The CDR3 DNA reads TGTGCCAGCAGCCTAGGACAGGGGAACACTGAAGCTTTCTTT. The V call is TRBV7-2, the J call TRBJ1-1; TRBD1 matches at 8 bases. V lost 5 bases and J lost 1; bases outside the gene matches: 3. Germline values: CDR1 SGHTA, CDR2 FQGNSA. The CDR3 totals 14 residues. Full variable domain (rest looked up from reference TRBV7-2 and TRBJ1-1): GAGVSQSPSNKVTEKGKDVELRCDPISGHTALYWYRQSLGQGLEFLIYFQGNSAPDKSGLPSDRFSAERTGGSVSTLTIQRTQQEDSAVYLCASSLGQGNTEAFFGQGTRLTVV.

The V call is TRBV19, the J call TRBJ2-7; 11 bases match TRBD1. The CDR3 is 15 amino acids. V shed 6 bases, J shed 5 bases, and the junction held 9 bases outside the gene matches. Germline CDR1 LNHDA, CDR2 SQIVND (reference sequence). The CDR3 loop reads CASSAWGQGDDEQYF. CDR3 sequence (DNA): TGTGCCAGTAGCGCCTGGGGACAGGGGGACGACGAGCAGTACTTC.

The CDR3 spells CASSARDSPEAEQYF. In DNA form, the CDR3 reads TGTGCCAGCAGCGCCCGGGACAGCCCGGAGGCCGAGCAGTACTTC. The rearrangement joins TRBV9 to TRBJ2-7, with 7 bases that match TRBD1. The germline V gene encodes CDR1 SGDLS and CDR2 YYNGEE. The V and J ends lost 3 bases and 6 bases, in that order; junction bases with no gene match: 12. This CDR3 contains 15 residues.

The V and J genes are TRBV7-2 and TRBJ1-5; weak D call: TRBD1 (6 bases). V dropped 1 base and J dropped 3 bases, with 10 bases sitting between them. Per germline, CDR1 SGHTA and CDR2 FQGNSA. The length of the CDR3 is 15 residues. The CDR3 region is CASSLGTGLNQPQHF. As DNA, the CDR3 is TGTGCCAGCAGCTTAGGAACAGGGCTCAATCAGCCCCAGCATTTT. Full variable domain (remainder filled in from reference TRBV7-2 and TRBJ1-5): GAGVSQSPSNKVTEKGKDVELRCDPISGHTALYWYRQSLGQGLEFLIYFQGNSAPDKSGLPSDRFSAERTGGSVSTLTIQRTQQEDSAVYLCASSLGTGLNQPQHFGDGTRLSIL.